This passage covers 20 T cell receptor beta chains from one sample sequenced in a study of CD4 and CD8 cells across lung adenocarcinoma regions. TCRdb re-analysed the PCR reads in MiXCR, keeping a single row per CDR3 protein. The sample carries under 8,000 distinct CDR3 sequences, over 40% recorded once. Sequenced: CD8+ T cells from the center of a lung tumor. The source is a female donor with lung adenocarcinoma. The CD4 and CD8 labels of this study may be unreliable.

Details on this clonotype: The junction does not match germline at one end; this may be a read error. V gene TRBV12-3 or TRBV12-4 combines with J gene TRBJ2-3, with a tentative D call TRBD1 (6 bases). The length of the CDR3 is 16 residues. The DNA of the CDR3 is TGTGCCAGCAGGGTCGTCCGGGCTGTCCACACAGGGACGCAGTTTTTT. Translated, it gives CASRVVRAVHTGTQFF.

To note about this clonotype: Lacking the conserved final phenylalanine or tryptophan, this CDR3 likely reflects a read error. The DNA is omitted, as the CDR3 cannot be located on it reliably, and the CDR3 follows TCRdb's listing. This chain's CDR3 is CASRHGMGAEGATQYS. This chain links TRBV12-3 or TRBV12-4 with TRBJ2-5; the table's TRBD1 call for D was not verified on the DNA. 16 amino acids form the CDR3, both terminal residues included.

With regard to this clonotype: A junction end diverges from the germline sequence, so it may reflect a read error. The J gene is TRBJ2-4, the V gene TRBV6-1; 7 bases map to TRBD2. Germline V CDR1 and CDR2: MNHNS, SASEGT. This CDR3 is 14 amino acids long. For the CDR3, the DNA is TGTGCCAGCATGGGCGGACTAGGGGAAAACATTCTGTACTTC. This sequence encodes CASMGGLGENILYF.

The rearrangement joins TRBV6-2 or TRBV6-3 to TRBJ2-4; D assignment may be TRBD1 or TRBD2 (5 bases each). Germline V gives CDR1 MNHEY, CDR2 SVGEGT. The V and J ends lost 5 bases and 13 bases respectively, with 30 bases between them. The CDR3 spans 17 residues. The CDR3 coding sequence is TGTGCCAGCAGTGTGGGGCATGGGGACCGGGGCAAAGAGACGCAGTACTTC. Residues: CASSVGHGDRGKETQYF.

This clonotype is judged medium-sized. CDR3 region: CASTGTSGYNEQFF. The CDR3, as DNA: TGTGCCAGCACCGGGACTAGCGGGTACAATGAGCAGTTCTTC. This sequence joins TRBV27 and TRBJ2-1, with TRBD2 matching 12 bases. The V gene end was trimmed by 7 bases and the J gene end by 4 bases; junction bases not matched to a gene: 2. This CDR3 contains 14 residues. The germline V gene encodes CDR1 MNHEY and CDR2 SMNVEV (reference sequence).

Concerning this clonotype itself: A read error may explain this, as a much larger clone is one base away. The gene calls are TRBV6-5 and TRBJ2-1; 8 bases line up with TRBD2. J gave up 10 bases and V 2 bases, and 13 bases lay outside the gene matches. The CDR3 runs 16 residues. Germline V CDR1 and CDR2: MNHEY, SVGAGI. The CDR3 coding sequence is TGTGCCAGCAGTTACAGAAGGGATAGCGGGGCCTACGAGCAGTTCTTC. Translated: CASSYRRDSGAYEQFF.

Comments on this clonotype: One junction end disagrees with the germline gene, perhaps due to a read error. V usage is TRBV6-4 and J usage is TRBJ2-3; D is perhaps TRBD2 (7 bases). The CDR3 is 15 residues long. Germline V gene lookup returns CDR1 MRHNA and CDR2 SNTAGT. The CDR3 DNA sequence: TGTGGCGCGGGTGATGGGGGGGGGGGCAAAGATACCCAGTACTTT. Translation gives CGAGDGGGGKDTQYF.

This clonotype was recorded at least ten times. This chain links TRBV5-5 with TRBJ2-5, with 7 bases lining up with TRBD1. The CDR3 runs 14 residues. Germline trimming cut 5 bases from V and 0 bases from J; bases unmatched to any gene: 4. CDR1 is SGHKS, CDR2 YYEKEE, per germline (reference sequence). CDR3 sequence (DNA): TGTGCCAGCAGGTCACAGGGGAACCAAGAGACCCAGTACTTC. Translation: CASRSQGNQETQYF.

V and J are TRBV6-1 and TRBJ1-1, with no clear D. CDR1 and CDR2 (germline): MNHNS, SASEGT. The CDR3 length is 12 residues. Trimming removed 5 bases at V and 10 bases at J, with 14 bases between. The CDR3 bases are TGTGCCAGCAGTCCGATAGGCTCGGCAGCTTTCTTT. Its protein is CASSPIGSAAFF.

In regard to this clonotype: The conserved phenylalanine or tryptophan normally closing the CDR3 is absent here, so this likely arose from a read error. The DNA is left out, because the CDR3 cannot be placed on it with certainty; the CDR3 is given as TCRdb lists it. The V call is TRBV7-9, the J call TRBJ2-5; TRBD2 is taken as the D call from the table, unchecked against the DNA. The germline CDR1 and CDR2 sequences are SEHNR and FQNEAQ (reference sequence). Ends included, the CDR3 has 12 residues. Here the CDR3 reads CASSLGYRDSLS.

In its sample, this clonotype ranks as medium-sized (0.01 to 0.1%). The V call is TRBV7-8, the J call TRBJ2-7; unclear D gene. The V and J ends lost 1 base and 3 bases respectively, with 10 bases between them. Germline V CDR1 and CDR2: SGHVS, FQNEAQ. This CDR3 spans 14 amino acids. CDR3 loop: CASSLGLDIYEQYF. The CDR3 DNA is TGTGCCAGCAGCTTAGGGCTAGACATCTACGAGCAGTACTTC.

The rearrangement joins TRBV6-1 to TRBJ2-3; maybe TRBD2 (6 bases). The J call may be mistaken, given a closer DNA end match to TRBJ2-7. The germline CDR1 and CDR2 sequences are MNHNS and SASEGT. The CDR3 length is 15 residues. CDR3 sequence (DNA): TGTGCCGGGGGTGAAATGGGGGGTAGCCAAGATACGCAGTACTTC. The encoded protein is CAGGEMGGSQDTQYF.

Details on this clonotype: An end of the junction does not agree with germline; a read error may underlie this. The chain's CDR3 is CASMGGAPGNMQYF. The CDR3 DNA is TGTGCCAGCATGGGGGGGGCCCCAGGGAACATGCAGTACTTC. The chain recombines TRBV12-3 or TRBV12-4 with TRBJ2-4; possible D gene TRBD2, 7 bases. This CDR3 region has 14 residues.

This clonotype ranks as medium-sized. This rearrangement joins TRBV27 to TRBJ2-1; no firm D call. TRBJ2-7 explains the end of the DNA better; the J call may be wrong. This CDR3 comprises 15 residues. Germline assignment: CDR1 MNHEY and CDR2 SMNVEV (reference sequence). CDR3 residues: CASSYRNLLSYEQYF. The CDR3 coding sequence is TGTGCCAGCAGTTATCGTAATCTCCTATCCTACGAGCAGTACTTC.

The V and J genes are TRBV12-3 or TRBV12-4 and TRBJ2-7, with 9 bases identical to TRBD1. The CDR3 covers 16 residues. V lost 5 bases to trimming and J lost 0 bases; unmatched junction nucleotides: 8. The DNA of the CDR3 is TGTGCCAGCAGTGCCCGGACAGGGGTGGGCTCCTACGAGCAGTACTTC. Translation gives CASSARTGVGSYEQYF.

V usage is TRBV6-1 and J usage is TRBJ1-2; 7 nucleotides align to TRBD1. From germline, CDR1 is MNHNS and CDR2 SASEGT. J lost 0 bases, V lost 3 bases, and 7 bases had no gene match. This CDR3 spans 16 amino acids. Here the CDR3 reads CASSEEGAAPNYGYTF. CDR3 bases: TGTGCCAGCAGTGAGGAGGGGGCGGCTCCTAACTATGGCTACACCTTC.

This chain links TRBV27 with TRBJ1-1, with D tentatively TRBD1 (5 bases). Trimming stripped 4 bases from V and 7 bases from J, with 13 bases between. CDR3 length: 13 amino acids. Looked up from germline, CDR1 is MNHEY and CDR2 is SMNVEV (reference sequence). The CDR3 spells CASSSHEGFEAFF. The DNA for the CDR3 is TGTGCCAGCAGTTCGCACGAGGGGTTTGAAGCTTTCTTT.

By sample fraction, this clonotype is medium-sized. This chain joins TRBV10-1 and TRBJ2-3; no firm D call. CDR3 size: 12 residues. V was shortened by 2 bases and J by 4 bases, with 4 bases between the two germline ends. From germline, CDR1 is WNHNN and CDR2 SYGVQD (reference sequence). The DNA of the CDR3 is TGCGCCAGCAGTGAGGGCGCAGATACGCAGTATTTT. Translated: CASSEGADTQYF.

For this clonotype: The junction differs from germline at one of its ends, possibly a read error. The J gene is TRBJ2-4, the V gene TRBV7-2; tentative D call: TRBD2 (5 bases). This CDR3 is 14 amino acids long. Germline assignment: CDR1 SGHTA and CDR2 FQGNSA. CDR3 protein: CPSTGSWAKDTQYF. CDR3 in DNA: TGTCCCAGCACGGGGTCGTGGGCCAAAGATACGCAGTACTTC.

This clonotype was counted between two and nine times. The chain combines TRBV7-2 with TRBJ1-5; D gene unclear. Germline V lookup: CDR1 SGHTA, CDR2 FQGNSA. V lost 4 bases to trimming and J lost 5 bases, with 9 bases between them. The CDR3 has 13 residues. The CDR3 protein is CASSSIIDQPQHF. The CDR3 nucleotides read TGTGCCAGCAGCTCAATAATCGATCAGCCCCAGCATTTT.